This T cell receptor beta chain was identified during a study of vaccination and CD4 T cells after COVID-19. Turning to the study itself: Cultures acting as controls obtained a CEFX pool, an HIV-1 Nef pool, or no peptide.

The Oncomine TCR Beta short-read assay sequenced DNA from cultured CD4+ T cells. One entry per CDR3 protein results from TCRdb running MiXCR on the PCR reads. This sample yields approximately 14,000 distinct CDR3 sequences, of which roughly a third are seen a single time; roughly 38% belongs to the top ten. Indicated treatment: roughly ten-day PBMC culture with coronavirus spike peptide pools or control peptides (ViraFEST assay). V trimming: 3 bases; J trimming: 3 bases; junction bases outside the gene matches: 1. There are 14 residues in the CDR3. Germline V gives CDR1 KGHSH, CDR2 LQKENI. Comment on this clonotype: Its specificity is unknown.

Study-level findings and limits: Spike mono-reactivity was shown by 304 of 307 vaccine-specific clones in convalescent patients. Counts of SARS-CoV-2-reactive clonotypes had a median that went from approximately 21 to 40, a nonsignificant change.

The chain employs TRBV18 and TRBJ2-3; 9 positions match TRBD2. The specimen sequenced was cultured CD4+ T cells from blood. The source is a human donor with COVID-19. CDR3 DNA: TGTGCCAGCTCACCGCGGGGGGGGACAGATACGCAGTATTTT. Encoded protein: CASSPRGGTDTQYF.